This T cell receptor (beta chain) was found in a study of STAT5B mutations in CD4+ large granular lymphocyte leukemia. Findings and limits, study-wide: Top patient clones used TRBV06 genes more often: 8/27 versus 2/35 in controls. The CD4+ versus CD8+ T-LGLL clonality difference may reflect limited sample size. Main leukemic clonotypes were patient-specific, but roughly 23% appeared at low frequency elsewhere.

A word on this clone: Its antigen is not identified.

Trimming pared 6 bases from V and 0 bases from J, leaving 8 bases between. The CDR3 consists of 13 residues. The germline gives CDR1 SNHLY, CDR2 FYNNEI. Sequencing used immunoSEQ multiplex PCR; TCRdb keeps in-frame clones, though not all of them. The profile shows 30,000 or so clones, 76% of them singletons. The TCR was taken from a human donor in good health. This rearrangement joins TRBV2 to TRBJ1-1, with D unresolved. The specimen sequenced was CD4+ T cells from blood buffy coats. CDR3 sequence (DNA): TGTGCCAGCAGGGAGTTGATGAACACTGAAGCTTTCTTT. This codes for CASRELMNTEAFF.